A single sample is the source of the 25 T cell receptor beta chains below, sequenced in a study of tumor and adjacent non-tumor tissue in lung cancer. The library came from three nested PCR rounds adapted from ARM-PCR protocols. TCRdb processed the multiplex PCR reads anew with MiXCR; each CDR3 protein has one entry. This repertoire shows 50,000 or so distinct CDR3 sequences, around two thirds found once; its top ten account for 20% to 30%. The template was RNA from unsorted bulk tissue. More than 3 cm separated this lung sample from the edge of the tumor. The sequencing input was distant non-tumor lung tissue. These receptors came from a woman in her sixties or seventies with non-small cell lung cancer.

The gene calls are TRBV11-2 and TRBJ2-7; unclear D gene. This CDR3 spans 14 amino acids. CDR1 is SGHAT and CDR2 is FQNNGV in the germline V gene. The CDR3 protein is CASSLDGSPYGQYV. The CDR3 DNA is TGTGCCAGCAGCTTAGACGGCAGTCCCTACGGGCAGTACGTC.

V and J are TRBV7-2 and TRBJ1-2, with D perhaps matching TRBD1 (6 bases). The CDR3 sequence is 15 residues long. The V gene's germline CDR1 is SGHTA and CDR2 FQGNSA. V gave up 5 bases and J gave up 2 bases, with 15 bases separating them. The CDR3 here is CASSPTGDINYGYTF. Here the CDR3 DNA reads TGTGCCAGCAGCCCAACCGGGGACATAAACTATGGCTACACCTTC.

This clonotype has only one observation. Since no conserved phenylalanine or tryptophan closes the CDR3, a read error is the likely cause. V gene TRBV11-2 combines with J gene TRBJ2-3, with D hard to call. This CDR3 is 16 amino acids long. The V gene lost 0 bases and the J gene lost 0 bases, with 10 bases spanning the gap. From germline, CDR1 is SGHAT and CDR2 FQNNGV. CDR3 nucleotides: TGTGCCAGCAGCTTAGATGCCTTGACTAGCACAGATACGCAGTATCTA. Translation gives CASSLDALTSTDTQYL.

A word on this clonotype: A junction boundary mismatches the germline segment, possibly from a read error. The chain links TRBV6-2 or TRBV6-3 to TRBJ2-3, with 8 bases matching TRBD1. Looked up from germline, CDR1 is MNHEY and CDR2 is SVGEGT. The CDR3 sequence is 15 residues long. The CDR3 reads CATSLRQGQTDTQYF. Here the CDR3 DNA reads TGTGCCACCAGTTTACGACAGGGGCAGACAGATACGCAGTATTTT.

V usage is TRBV5-4 and J usage is TRBJ1-3, with D possibly matching TRBD1 (5 bases). The CDR3 has 15 residues. Germline lookup yields CDR1 SGHNT and CDR2 YYREEE (reference sequence). V was trimmed by 10 bases and J by 3 bases, leaving 20 bases between them. The DNA of the CDR3 is TGTGCCGACAGCCCCGGGGCAGGGCTTGGAAACACCATATATTTT. Its translation is CADSPGAGLGNTIYF.

The chain has TRBV2 and TRBJ1-5; tentatively, D is TRBD1 (6 bases). Germline V gene lookup returns CDR1 SNHLY and CDR2 FYNNEI. Trimming shortened V by 7 bases and J by 0 bases, and 10 bases separated the two germline ends. The CDR3 consists of 14 residues. CDR3 in DNA: TGTGCCAGCACCGGACAGTTTAGCAATCAGCCCCAGCATTTT. Protein: CASTGQFSNQPQHF.

Concerning this clonotype: One end of the junction varies from germline; a read error may be responsible. J is TRBJ2-5 and V is TRBV12-3 or TRBV12-4, with TRBD2 identical over 7 bases. This CDR3 is built from 15 residues. The CDR3 is CVSSYWTRGGETQYF. In DNA form, the CDR3 reads TGTGTCAGCAGTTATTGGACGCGGGGAGGGGAGACCCAGTACTTC.

As regards this clonotype: A read error is possible here, since a much larger clone lies one base away. The V call is TRBV28, the J call TRBJ2-3; 8 bases agree with TRBD2. The CDR3 is made up of 15 amino acids. Germline V lookup: CDR1 MDHEN, CDR2 SYDVKM. The CDR3 region is CGSSSFGTSWDTQYF. In DNA form, the CDR3 reads TGTGGCAGCAGTTCCTTCGGGACTAGTTGGGATACGCAGTATTTT.

This clonotype appeared once. Since a much larger clone is just one base distant, this may be a read error. The gene calls are TRBV28 and TRBJ1-1, with D uncertain. The germline CDR1 and CDR2 sequences are MDHEN and SYDVKM. This CDR3 region has 15 residues. With 6 bases removed from V and 0 bases from J, the gap between germline ends came to 14 bases. As DNA, the CDR3 is TGTGCCAGCAGAAGCCGACGGAGTATGAACACTGAAGCTTTCTTT. It codes for CASRSRRSMNTEAFF.

This chain links TRBV6-6 with TRBJ1-1; the D gene is possibly TRBD1 (6 bases). The CDR3 sequence is 14 residues long. Trimming stripped 10 bases from V and 7 bases from J, with 22 bases between. Germline-derived CDR1 and CDR2 are MNHNY and SVGAGI (reference sequence). The CDR3 spells CANRLTRGDNEAFF. CDR3 nucleotide sequence: TGTGCCAACAGGCTGACAAGGGGGGACAATGAAGCTTTCTTT.

Turning to this clonotype: The junction departs from germline at one end; a sequencing error may be responsible. The chain uses TRBV6-5 and TRBJ2-3; 8 bases match TRBD2. Per the germline V gene, CDR1 is MNHEY and CDR2 is SVGAGI. This CDR3 spans 15 amino acids. The CDR3 reads CTSNVAGSSTDTQYF. CDR3 DNA sequence: TGTACCAGCAATGTAGCGGGATCTAGCACTGACACGCAGTATTTT.

CDR3 bases: TGTGCCAGCAGTTTCGTTTGGGGATCCGGCCACGGGCAGTACTTC. Amino acids: CASSFVWGSGHGQYF. This rearrangement joins TRBV28 to TRBJ2-7; D gene ambiguous. The CDR3 loop spans 15 amino acids. Between the trimmed V and J ends, which lost 3 bases and 9 bases, there was a span of 21 bases. CDR1 is MDHEN, CDR2 SYDVKM, per germline.

The table lists this clonotype with a few counts. Because it lacks the conserved phenylalanine or tryptophan at the end, this CDR3 is likely a read error. CDR3 protein: CSVEPQQGAAFL. The CDR3 nucleotides are TGCAGCGTTGAACCTCAACAGGGTGCTGCTTTCCTT. The genes are TRBV29-1 and TRBJ1-1; D is possibly TRBD1 (6 bases). Germline V gene data show CDR1 as SQVTM and CDR2 as ANQGSEA. CDR3 length equals 12 residues. V lost 2 bases to trimming and J lost 11 bases, with 15 bases between them.

Points on this clonotype: A much larger clone sits a single nucleotide away, making a read error possible. The chain uses TRBV28 and TRBJ2-4; 9 bases map to TRBD1. V was clipped by 5 bases and J by 6 bases; unmatched bases: 17. Germline CDR1 MDHEN, CDR2 SYDVKM. This CDR3 is built from 18 residues. CDR3 residues: CASSTNTGGAGRGNIQYF. In DNA form, the CDR3 reads TGTGCCAGCAGTACAAACACAGGGGGCGCTGGTCGGGGAAACATTCAGTACTTC.

Turning to this clonotype: Compared with germline, one end of the junction differs, possibly owing to a read error. This rearrangement joins TRBV7-2 to TRBJ1-2, with no clear D. Per germline, CDR1 SGHTA and CDR2 FQGNSA. There are 13 residues in the CDR3. The DNA for the CDR3 is TGTGTCAGCAGCCCTGCCCCCTCGCACGGCTACACCTTC. Amino acid sequence: CVSSPAPSHGYTF. The full variable domain, its missing parts supplied by reference TRBV7-2 and TRBJ1-2, is GAGVSQSPSNKVTEKGKDVELRCDPISGHTALYWYRQSLGQGLEFLIYFQGNSAPDKSGLPSDRFSAERTGGSVSTLTIQRTQQEDSAVYLCVSSPAPSHGYTFGSGTRLTVV.

The chain links TRBV11-3 to TRBJ1-3; D ambiguous. V lost 10 bases and J 7 bases, leaving 17 bases between the germline ends. The CDR3 spans 13 residues. Germline V gene lookup returns CDR1 SGHNT and CDR2 YENEEA. CDR3 DNA sequence: TGTGCCATCAGGCCTGACACCGGGAACACCATATATTTT. Amino acid sequence: CAIRPDTGNTIYF.

V usage is TRBV6-2 or TRBV6-3 and J usage is TRBJ2-7; perhaps TRBD1 as D (5 bases). V lost 9 bases to trimming and J lost 5 bases, with 17 bases between them. Germline CDR1 is MNHEY and CDR2 is SVGEGT. The CDR3 runs to 13 residues. The CDR3 region has the DNA TGTGCCAGACCATGCGCGACAGCCAACGAGCAGTACTTC. Translating gives CARPCATANEQYF.

By sample fraction, this clonotype is medium-sized (0.01 to 0.1%). The chain has TRBV6-6 and TRBJ1-1, with D unclear. V gave up 5 bases and J gave up 0 bases, with 7 bases separating them. CDR3 length equals 13 residues. Per germline, CDR1 MNHNY and CDR2 SVGAGI (reference sequence). As DNA, the CDR3 is TGTGCCAGCAGTATCGAAGTGAACACTGAAGCTTTCTTT. Translating gives CASSIEVNTEAFF.

A remark on this clonotype: An end of the junction differs from the germline gene, which may be a read error. CDR3 DNA: TGTGTCATCAGTGAGCCGGCGGGGAGCTCTTACAATGAGCAGTTCTTC. This encodes CVISEPAGSSYNEQFF. The chain carries TRBV10-3 and TRBJ2-1, with D possibly being TRBD2 (6 bases). This CDR3 is 16 amino acids long. Germline loops: CDR1 ENHRY, CDR2 SYGVKD.

This chain links TRBV29-1 with TRBJ2-3; perhaps TRBD1 as D (5 bases). The end of the DNA fits TRBJ1-5 better, so the J call may be wrong. This CDR3 comprises 15 residues. The germline CDR1 and CDR2 sequences are SQVTM and ANQGSEA. In nucleotides, the CDR3 is TGCAGAGTCAAAGGGGCGGGGGGAATTTCAGATACGCAGCATTTT. Its protein is CRVKGAGGISDTQHF.

V usage is TRBV6-5 and J usage is TRBJ1-1; tentative D call: TRBD1 (6 bases). Germline values: CDR1 MNHEY, CDR2 SVGAGI. The CDR3 sequence is 13 residues long. With 5 bases removed from V and 7 bases from J, the gap between germline ends came to 14 bases. The CDR3: CASSQDSLNEAFF. Written as DNA, the CDR3 is TGTGCCAGCAGTCAGGACAGCCTTAATGAAGCTTTCTTT.

This clonotype has just one count. The junction shows a germline mismatch at one end, possibly a read error. The chain recombines TRBV6-5 with TRBJ1-1; D not resolved. This CDR3 is 16 amino acids long. Germline CDR1 reads MNHEY; CDR2 reads SVGAGI. CDR3 bases: TGTGCCAGTAGTTACTCGGCCGGACTCATGAACACTGAAGCTTTGTTT. Its protein product is CASSYSAGLMNTEALF.

A word on this clonotype: A much larger clone differs by one base, so this may be a read error. In DNA form, the CDR3 reads TGTGCCAGCAACCAGGGCGTGGGGTCGGGCGAAAAACTGTTTTTT. Protein product: CASNQGVGSGEKLFF. The J gene is TRBJ1-4, the V gene TRBV7-9, with D maybe TRBD1 (5 bases). V lost 7 bases to trimming and J lost 8 bases, with 20 bases between them. The germline gives CDR1 SEHNR, CDR2 FQNEAQ (reference sequence). This CDR3 spans 15 amino acids. The full variable domain, its missing parts supplied by reference TRBV7-9 and TRBJ1-4, is DTGVSQNPRHKITKRGQNVTFRCDPISEHNRLYWYRQTLGQGPEFLTYFQNEAQLEKSRLLSDRFSAERPKGSFSTLEIQRTEQGDSAMYLCASNQGVGSGEKLFFGSGTQLSVL.

This chain joins TRBV6-2 or TRBV6-3 and TRBJ1-5; perhaps TRBD1 as D (6 bases). The V gene's germline CDR1 is MNHEY and CDR2 SVGEGT. CDR3 size: 13 residues. The V end was cut by 11 bases, the J end by 3 bases, with 14 bases between. The CDR3 here is CADKRDNNQPQHF. Written as DNA, the CDR3 is TGTGCCGACAAGAGGGACAACAATCAGCCCCAGCATTTT.

Details on this clonotype: The CDR3 ends on some other residue instead of the conserved phenylalanine or tryptophan, so this is likely a read error. The rearrangement joins TRBV4-3 to TRBJ1-1; D ambiguous. Germline V gives CDR1 LGHNA, CDR2 YSLEER. CDR3 size: 13 residues. Trimming removed 4 bases from V and 3 bases from J, with 9 bases in between. The CDR3 DNA sequence: TGCGCCAGCAGCCTTTCCGGGGACACTGAAGCTTTCATT. Translation: CASSLSGDTEAFI.